A selection of T cell receptor beta chains follows, all from one sample in a study of post-analysis software for immune sequencing data. In TCRdb, the PCR reads were re-called with MiXCR into one record per CDR3 protein. The sample holds roughly 800,000 distinct CDR3 sequences, about 45% seen once. Material for sequencing was blood. The source is a girl aged 10 to 17 with multiple sclerosis. CDR3s include the opening cysteine and the closing phenylalanine or tryptophan. A D gene is named only where the DNA matches it firmly. Size is stated for part of the rows, as once, few or many counts, or as a class when the clone is expanded.

>TRBV24-1|NA|TRBJ1-4|NA
TGTGCCACCAGTGACCCCCGCGAGGAAAAACTGTTTTTT
CATSDPREEKLFF
>TRBV12-3/TRBV12-4|NA|TRBJ1-1|NA
TGTGCCAGCAGTTTACGGGGCATGAACACTGAAGCTTTCTTT
CASSLRGMNTEAFF
>TRBV6-1|NA|TRBJ2-1|NA
TGTGCCAGCAGATCGGGACAAACCAGGCGGAATGAGCAGTTCTTC
CASRSGQTRRNEQFF
>TRBV15|few|TRBJ1-2|TRBD1
TGTGCCACCAGCTCCAGGGGGCGCGTCTATGGCTACACCTTC
CATSSRGRVYGYTF
>TRBV20-1|few|TRBJ2-7|NA
TGCAGTGCCATAGGTGGCGGACTGTTCTCCTACGAGCAGTACTTC
CSAIGGGLFSYEQYF
>TRBV28|few|TRBJ1-2|TRBD1
TGTGCCAGCAGCCAAAAGACAGGGTACTATGGCTACACCTTC
CASSQKTGYYGYTF
>TRBV4-1|few|TRBJ2-7|NA
TGCGCCAGCAGCCAAGAGGTTTCGGGGACCTACGAGCAGTACTTC
CASSQEVSGTYEQYF
>TRBV5-1|NA|TRBJ2-1|NA
TGCGCCAGCAGCTTCGAGGGGAGGCACAATGAGCAGTTCTTC
CASSFEGRHNEQFF
>TRBV12-3/TRBV12-4|NA|TRBJ2-3|NA
TGTGCCAGCAGTCGAGGGAGCCCACAGTCCGATACGCAGTATTTT
CASSRGSPQSDTQYF
>TRBV4-1|few|TRBJ2-3|TRBD2
TGCGCCAGCAGCCCCGGGACTAGTGAAGATACGCAGTATTTT
CASSPGTSEDTQYF
>TRBV4-3|NA|TRBJ2-1|NA
TGCGCCAGCAGCCAAGCCCGGCAGAACAATGAGCAGTTCTTC
CASSQARQNNEQFF
>TRBV20-1|NA|TRBJ1-4|NA
TGCAGTGCTAGAGAACGGACAGAAACTAATGAAAAACTGTTTTTT
CSARERTETNEKLFF
>TRBV15|NA|TRBJ2-7|TRBD1
TGTGCCACCAGCTCGGACAGGGGGCGAGAGCAGTACTTC
CATSSDRGREQYF
>TRBV21-1|NA|TRBJ2-7|NA
TGTGCCAGCAGTCCGGGGGGGGACAGGGGATACGAGCAGTACTTC
CASSPGGDRGYEQYF
>TRBV12-3/TRBV12-4|NA|TRBJ2-7|TRBD2
TGTGCCAGCAGTGCCCCCGGGACTAGCGACGAGCAGTACTTC
CASSAPGTSDEQYF
>TRBV20-1|NA|TRBJ2-5|TRBD2
TGCAGTGCTGGGGGGGGGAAGAGCCAAGAGACCCAGTACTTC
CSAGGGKSQETQYF
>TRBV6-2/TRBV6-3|few|TRBJ2-7|NA
TGTGCCAGCAGTTACGAGCAGTACTTC
CASSYEQYF
>TRBV2|NA|TRBJ1-2|TRBD1
TGTGCCAGCATAAGGGACAGGGGTCTCAACTATGGCTACACCTTC
CASIRDRGLNYGYTF
>TRBV20-1|NA|TRBJ2-1|NA
TGCAGTGCAACCCCCTGGAGTAATGAGCAGTTCTTC
CSATPWSNEQFF
>TRBV12-3/TRBV12-4|NA|TRBJ1-2|TRBD1
TGTGCCAGCAGTTACGAGGGGGCTTATGGCTACACCTTC
CASSYEGAYGYTF
>TRBV12-3/TRBV12-4|NA|TRBJ2-3|NA
TGTGCCAGCGTGTTGGCCGATACGCAGTATTTT
CASVLADTQYF
>TRBV4-2|NA|TRBJ2-1|NA
TGTGCCAGCAGCCAAGTCCCCTCCGGGGCCGGGAGAGTGAATGAGCAGTTCTTC
CASSQVPSGAGRVNEQFF
>TRBV2|once|TRBJ2-3|TRBD2
TGTGCCAGCAGGGTACTAGCGGCTAGCACAGATATGCAGTATTTT
CASRVLAASTDMQYF
>TRBV7-2|NA|TRBJ2-1|NA
TGTGCCAGCAGCTTATCTCCCCTACATGGGCAGTTCTTC
CASSLSPLHGQFF
>TRBV14|few|TRBJ1-2|NA
TGTGCCAGCAGCCAAGACTTACAGGGTTCTCGGGGCTACACCTTC
CASSQDLQGSRGYTF
>TRBV12-3/TRBV12-4|few|TRBJ2-7|TRBD1
TGTGCCAGCGCATCGGGACAGGGCTCTCCTCCCTACGAGCAGTACTTC
CASASGQGSPPYEQYF
>TRBV5-6|NA|TRBJ1-6|NA
TGTGCCAGCAGCCTGGAAGCATCAGGCAATTCACCCCTCCACTTT
CASSLEASGNSPLHF
>TRBV29-1|NA|TRBJ2-7|NA
TGCAGCGTTGAAGAGGGGGCCGGCGAGCAGTACTTC
CSVEEGAGEQYF
>TRBV6-5|NA|TRBJ1-2|TRBD1
TGTGCCAGCAGTTACTCCTGGACAGGGGACTATGGCTACACCTTC
CASSYSWTGDYGYTF
>TRBV12-3/TRBV12-4|NA|TRBJ1-2|NA
TGTGCCAGCAGTTTAGTAGGGGGTTCTGGCACCTTC
CASSLVGGSGTF
>TRBV12-3/TRBV12-4|NA|TRBJ2-7|TRBD2
TGTGCCAGCAGTTCGGGGGGGTACGGCTACGAGCAGTACTTC
CASSSGGYGYEQYF
>TRBV29-1|NA|TRBJ2-1|TRBD2
TGCAGCGGGGGGACTAGCGGGTTTGATGAGCAGTTCTTC
CSGGTSGFDEQFF
>TRBV29-1|few|TRBJ1-2|NA
TGCAGCGTTGTGGCAGATGGCTACACCTTC
CSVVADGYTF
>TRBV25-1|NA|TRBJ2-7|TRBD1
TGTGTCAGCAGTGGACGGGACAGCTCCTACGAGCAGTACTTC
CVSSGRDSSYEQYF
>TRBV28|NA|TRBJ1-2|TRBD1
TGTGCCAGCAGACCCTGGACAGGAGTGGCGGGTGGCTACACCTTC
CASRPWTGVAGGYTF
>TRBV20-1|NA|TRBJ2-5|NA
TGCAGTGCAGACGGGTATGAGACCCAGTACTTC
CSADGYETQYF
>TRBV29-1|few|TRBJ2-3|NA
TGCAGCGTTGAAGATACAGGAACAGATACGCAGTATTTT
CSVEDTGTDTQYF
>TRBV29-1|NA|TRBJ2-1|TRBD2
TGCAGCGTTGACGGGGGACTAGCGTCCTACAATGAGCAGTTCTTC
CSVDGGLASYNEQFF
>TRBV20-1|NA|TRBJ2-2|NA
TGCAGTGCTAGTAATCGGGCGCAGCACCTCACCGGGGAGCTGTTTTTT
CSASNRAQHLTGELFF
>TRBV4-3|many|TRBJ2-7|TRBD1
TGCGCCAGCAGCCAAGATGGCCAGGACAGGTCCTACGAGCAGTACTTC
CASSQDGQDRSYEQYF
>TRBV6-5|NA|TRBJ2-5|NA
TGTGCCAGCCGCCGGGGGAAGGAGACCCAGTACTTC
CASRRGKETQYF
>TRBV6-1|NA|TRBJ2-6|NA
TGTGCCAGCAGTGGTCGGGGTTCCAACTCTGGGGCCAACGTCCTGACTTTC
CASSGRGSNSGANVLTF
>TRBV18|NA|TRBJ1-2|TRBD1
TGTGCCAACTCCCCCGGACAGGGAAGGTCCTATGGCTACACCTTC
CANSPGQGRSYGYTF
>TRBV20-1|NA|TRBJ2-1|TRBD2
TGCAGTGCTACCGGGACTAGCAGACTTCAGGAGCAGTTCTTC
CSATGTSRLQEQFF
>TRBV7-7|NA|TRBJ1-1|NA
TGTGCTAGCAGATGGACGGTAAACACTGAAGCTTTCTTT
CASRWTVNTEAFF
>TRBV7-8|NA|TRBJ2-1|NA
TGTGCCAGCAGCTTAAGGGGCCTTGGCCCTCCCTACAATGAGCAGTTCTTC
CASSLRGLGPPYNEQFF
>TRBV7-6|few|TRBJ2-1|TRBD2
TGTGCCAGCAGCTTGTCTGGCGGGAGGGCCTACAATGAGCAGTTCTTC
CASSLSGGRAYNEQFF
>TRBV6-1|NA|TRBJ1-2|TRBD1
TGTGCCAGCAGTAGCACCGGGACAGGCCCTAACTATGGCTACACCTTC
CASSSTGTGPNYGYTF
>TRBV7-2|NA|TRBJ2-1|NA
TGTGCCAGCAGCCCTCATGGAGTCTACAATGAGCAGTTCTTC
CASSPHGVYNEQFF